This T cell receptor (beta chain) was recorded in a study of identical twins. CDR1 is SSHAT, CDR2 FNYEAQ, per germline (reference sequence). CDR3 length: 16 amino acids. TCRdb re-analysed the 5' RACE reads in MiXCR, keeping a single row per CDR3 protein. The sample shows some 1,700,000 distinct CDR3 sequences, about 30% of them seen only once. The V and J genes are TRBV7-7 and TRBJ2-6, with a tentative D call TRBD1 (6 bases). Sequenced: cord blood. This TCR came from a newborn girl in good health. As DNA, the CDR3 is TGTGCAATCCGGGACACCGCCTTCGCTGGGGCCAACGTCCTGACTTTC. This gives the protein CAIRDTAFAGANVLTF.